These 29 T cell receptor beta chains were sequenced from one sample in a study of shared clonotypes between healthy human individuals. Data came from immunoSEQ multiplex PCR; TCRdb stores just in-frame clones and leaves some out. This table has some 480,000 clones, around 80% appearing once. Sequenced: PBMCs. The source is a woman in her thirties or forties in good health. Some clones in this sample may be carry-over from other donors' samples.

Here the CDR3 DNA reads TGTGCCAGCAGCCCATCCGGGACTACTACCGGGGAGCTGTTTTTT. Its protein product is CASSPSGTTTGELFF. The rearrangement links TRBV7-2 to TRBJ2-2; 7 bases align to TRBD2. Germline V CDR1 and CDR2: SGHTA, FQGNSA. Trimming removed 5 bases from V and 5 bases from J; junction bases left unmatched: 8. This CDR3 is 15 amino acids long.

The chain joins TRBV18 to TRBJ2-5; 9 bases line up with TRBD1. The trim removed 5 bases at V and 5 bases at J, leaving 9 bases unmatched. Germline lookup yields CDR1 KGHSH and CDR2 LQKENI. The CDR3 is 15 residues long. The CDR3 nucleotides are TGTGCCAGCTCAACTATCCGGGACAGGGCTGAGACCCAGTACTTC. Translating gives CASSTIRDRAETQYF.

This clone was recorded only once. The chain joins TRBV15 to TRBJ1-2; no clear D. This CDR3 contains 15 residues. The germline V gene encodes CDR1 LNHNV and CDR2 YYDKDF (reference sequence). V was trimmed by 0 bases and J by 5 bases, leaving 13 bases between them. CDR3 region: CATSRDKAPGYGYTF. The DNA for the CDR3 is TGTGCCACCAGCAGAGACAAGGCCCCCGGGTATGGCTACACCTTC.

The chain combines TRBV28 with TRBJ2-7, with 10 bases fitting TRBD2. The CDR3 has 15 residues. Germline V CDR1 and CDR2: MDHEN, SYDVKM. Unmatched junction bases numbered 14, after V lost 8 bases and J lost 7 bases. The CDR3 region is CASLEGLAGVQEQYF. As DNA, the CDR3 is TGTGCCAGCCTGGAAGGGCTAGCGGGGGTCCAGGAGCAGTACTTC. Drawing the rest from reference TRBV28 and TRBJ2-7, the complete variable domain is DVKVTQSSRYLVKRTGEKVFLECVQDMDHENMFWYRQDPGLGLRLIYFSYDVKMKEKGDIPEGYSVSREKKERFSLILESASTNQTSMYLCASLEGLAGVQEQYFGPGTRLTVT.

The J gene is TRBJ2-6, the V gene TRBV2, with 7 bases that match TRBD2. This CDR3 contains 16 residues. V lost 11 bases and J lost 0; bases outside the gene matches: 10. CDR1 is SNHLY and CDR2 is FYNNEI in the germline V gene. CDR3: CAGLGTNLSGANVLTF. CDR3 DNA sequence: TGTGCCGGACTCGGGACTAACCTCTCTGGGGCCAACGTCCTGACTTTC.

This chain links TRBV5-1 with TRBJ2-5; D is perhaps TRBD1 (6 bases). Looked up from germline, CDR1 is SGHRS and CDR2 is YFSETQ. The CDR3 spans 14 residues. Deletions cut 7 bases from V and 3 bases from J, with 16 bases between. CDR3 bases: TGCGCCAGCGGACAGACGAGCACTGAAGAGACCCAGTACTTC. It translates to CASGQTSTEETQYF. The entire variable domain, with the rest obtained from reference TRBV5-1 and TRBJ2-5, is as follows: KAGVTQTPRYLIKTRGQQVTLSCSPISGHRSVSWYQQTPGQGLQFLFEYFSETQRNKGNFPGRFSGRQFSNSRSEMNVSTLELGDSALYLCASGQTSTEETQYFGPGTRLLVL.

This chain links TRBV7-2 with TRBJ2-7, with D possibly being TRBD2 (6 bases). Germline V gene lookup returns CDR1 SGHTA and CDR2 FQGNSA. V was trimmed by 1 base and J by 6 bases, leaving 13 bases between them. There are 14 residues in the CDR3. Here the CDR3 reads CASSLVGTRSEQYF. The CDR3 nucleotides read TGTGCCAGCAGCTTAGTTGGGACTCGTAGCGAGCAGTACTTC.

CDR3 residues: CASSASGTGGTEAFF. CDR3 DNA: TGTGCCAGCAGTGCGTCCGGGACAGGGGGCACTGAAGCTTTCTTT. V gene TRBV6-1 combines with J gene TRBJ1-1, with 11 bases aligning to TRBD1. V shed 4 bases, J shed 4 bases, and the junction held 5 bases outside the gene matches. The germline V gene encodes CDR1 MNHNS and CDR2 SASEGT. This CDR3 contains 15 residues.

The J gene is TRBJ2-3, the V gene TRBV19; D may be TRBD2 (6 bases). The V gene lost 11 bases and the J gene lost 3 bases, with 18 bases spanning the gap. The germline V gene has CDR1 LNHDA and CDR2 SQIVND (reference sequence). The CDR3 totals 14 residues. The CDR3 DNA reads TGTGCCTCCAAGGATAGCGGCGGGACAGATACGCAGTATTTT. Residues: CASKDSGGTDTQYF.

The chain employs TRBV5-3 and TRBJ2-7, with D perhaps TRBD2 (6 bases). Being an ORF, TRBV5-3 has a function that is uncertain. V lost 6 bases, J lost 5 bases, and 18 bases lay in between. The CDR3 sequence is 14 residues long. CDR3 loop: CARTARPGVHEQYF. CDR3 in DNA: TGTGCCAGAACAGCTCGGCCGGGAGTCCACGAGCAGTACTTC.

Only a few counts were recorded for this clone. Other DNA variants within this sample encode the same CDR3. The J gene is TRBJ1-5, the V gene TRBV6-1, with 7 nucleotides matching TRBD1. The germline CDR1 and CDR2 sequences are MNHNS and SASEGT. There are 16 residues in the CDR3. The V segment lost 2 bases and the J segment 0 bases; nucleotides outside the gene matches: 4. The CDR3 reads CASSELQGYSNQPQHF. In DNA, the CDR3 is TGTGCCAGCAGTGAATTACAGGGGTATAGCAATCAGCCCCAGCATTTT.

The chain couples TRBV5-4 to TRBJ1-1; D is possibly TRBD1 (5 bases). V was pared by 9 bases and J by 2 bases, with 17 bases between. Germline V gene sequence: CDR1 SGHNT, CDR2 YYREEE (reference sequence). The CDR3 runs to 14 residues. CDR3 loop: CATSNDRYNTEAFF. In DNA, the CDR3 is TGTGCCACCTCGAACGACAGATACAACACTGAAGCTTTCTTT.

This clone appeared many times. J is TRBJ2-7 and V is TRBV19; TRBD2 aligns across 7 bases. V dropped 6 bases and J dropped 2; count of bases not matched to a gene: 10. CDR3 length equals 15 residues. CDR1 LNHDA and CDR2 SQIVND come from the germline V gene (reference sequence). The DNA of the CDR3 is TGTGCCAGTAGGTCCCGGACTAGAACCCCCTACGAGCAGTACTTC. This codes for CASRSRTRTPYEQYF.

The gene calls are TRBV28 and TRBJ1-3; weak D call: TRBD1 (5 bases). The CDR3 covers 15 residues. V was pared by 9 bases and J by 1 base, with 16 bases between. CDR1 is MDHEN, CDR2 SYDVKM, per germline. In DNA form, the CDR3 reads TGTGCCAGTGGGGGACGGCTGCTTTCTGGAAACACCATATATTTT. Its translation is CASGGRLLSGNTIYF.

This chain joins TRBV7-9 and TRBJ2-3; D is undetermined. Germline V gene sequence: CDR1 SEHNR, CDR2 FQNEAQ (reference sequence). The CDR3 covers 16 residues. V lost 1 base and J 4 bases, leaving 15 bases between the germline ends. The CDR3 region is CASSLGPVVLPDTQYF. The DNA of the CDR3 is TGTGCCAGCAGCTTAGGGCCGGTAGTCCTCCCAGATACGCAGTATTTT.

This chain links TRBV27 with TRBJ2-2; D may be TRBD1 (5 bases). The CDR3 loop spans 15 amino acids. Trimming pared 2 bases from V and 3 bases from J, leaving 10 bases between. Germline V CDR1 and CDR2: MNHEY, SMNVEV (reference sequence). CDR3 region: CASSLAGWYTGELFF. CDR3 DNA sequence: TGTGCCAGCAGTTTAGCAGGGTGGTACACCGGGGAGCTGTTTTTT.

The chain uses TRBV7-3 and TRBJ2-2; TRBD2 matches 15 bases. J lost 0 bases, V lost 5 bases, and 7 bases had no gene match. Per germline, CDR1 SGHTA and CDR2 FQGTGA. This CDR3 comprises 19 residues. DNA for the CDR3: TGTGCCAGCAGCCCGGGACTAGCGGGAGGTCCATCGAACACCGGGGAGCTGTTTTTT. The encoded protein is CASSPGLAGGPSNTGELFF.

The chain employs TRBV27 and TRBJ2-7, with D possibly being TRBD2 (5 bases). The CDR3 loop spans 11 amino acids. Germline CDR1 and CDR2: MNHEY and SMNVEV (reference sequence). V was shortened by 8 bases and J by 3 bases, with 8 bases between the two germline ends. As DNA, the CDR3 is TGTGCCAGCGGGAGTCTCTACGAGCAGTACTTC. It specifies CASGSLYEQYF.

The CDR3 loop is CAWSRGQVYEQYF. The CDR3 DNA reads as TGTGCCTGGAGTAGGGGACAGGTCTACGAGCAGTACTTC. This chain links TRBV30 with TRBJ2-5; 8 bases agree with TRBD1. The J call may be faulty, since TRBJ2-7 better matches the DNA end. The CDR3 runs to 13 residues. CDR1 is GTSNPN and CDR2 is SVGIG in the germline V gene (reference sequence).

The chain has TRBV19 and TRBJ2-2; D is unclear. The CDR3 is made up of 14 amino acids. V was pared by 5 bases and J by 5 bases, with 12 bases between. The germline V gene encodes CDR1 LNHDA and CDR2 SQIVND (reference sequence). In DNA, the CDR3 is TGTGCCAGTAGTCGGCCAAGGTGGACCGGGGAGCTGTTTTTT. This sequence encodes CASSRPRWTGELFF.

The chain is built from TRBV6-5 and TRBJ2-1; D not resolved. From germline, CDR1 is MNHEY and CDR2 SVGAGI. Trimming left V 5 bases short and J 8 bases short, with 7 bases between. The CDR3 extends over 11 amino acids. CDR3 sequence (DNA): TGTGCCAGCAGTAATAAGGATGAGCAGTTCTTC. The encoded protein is CASSNKDEQFF.

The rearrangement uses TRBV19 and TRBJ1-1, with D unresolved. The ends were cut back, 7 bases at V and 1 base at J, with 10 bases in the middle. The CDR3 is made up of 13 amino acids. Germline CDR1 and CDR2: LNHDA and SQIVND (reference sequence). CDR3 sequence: CASITGSNTEAFF. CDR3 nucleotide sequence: TGTGCCAGTATCACGGGATCGAACACTGAAGCTTTCTTT.

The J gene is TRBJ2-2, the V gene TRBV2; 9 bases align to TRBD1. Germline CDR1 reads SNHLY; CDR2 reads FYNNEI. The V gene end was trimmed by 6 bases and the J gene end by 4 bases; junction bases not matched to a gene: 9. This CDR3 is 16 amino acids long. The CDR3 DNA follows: TGTGCCAGCAGCCGGGACAGGGACCGGGGCACCGGGGAGCTGTTTTTT. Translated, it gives CASSRDRDRGTGELFF.

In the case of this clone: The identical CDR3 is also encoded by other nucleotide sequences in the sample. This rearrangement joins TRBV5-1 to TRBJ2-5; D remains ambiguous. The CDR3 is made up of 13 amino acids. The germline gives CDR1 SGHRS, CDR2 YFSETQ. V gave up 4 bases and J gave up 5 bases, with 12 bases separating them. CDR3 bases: TGCGCCAGCAGCCTCGGCGGATGGGAGACCCAGTACTTC. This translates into CASSLGGWETQYF.

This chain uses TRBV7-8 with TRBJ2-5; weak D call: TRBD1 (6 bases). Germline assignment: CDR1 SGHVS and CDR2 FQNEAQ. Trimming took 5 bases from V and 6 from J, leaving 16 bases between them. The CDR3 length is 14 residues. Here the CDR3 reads CASSMRSGAQTQYF. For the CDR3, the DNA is TGTGCCAGCAGCATGCGCTCAGGGGCGCAGACCCAGTACTTC. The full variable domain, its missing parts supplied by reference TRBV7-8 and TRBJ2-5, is GAGVSQSPRYKVAKRGQDVALRCDPISGHVSLFWYQQALGQGPEFLTYFQNEAQLDKSGLPSDRFFAERPEGSVSTLKIQRTQQEDSAVYLCASSMRSGAQTQYFGPGTRLLVL.

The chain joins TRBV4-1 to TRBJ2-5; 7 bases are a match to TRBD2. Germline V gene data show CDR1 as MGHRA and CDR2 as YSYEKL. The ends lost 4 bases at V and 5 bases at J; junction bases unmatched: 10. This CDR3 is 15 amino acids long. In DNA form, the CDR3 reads TGCGCCAGCAGCCCAGAGCGGGACGGGAGTGAGACCCAGTACTTC. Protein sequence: CASSPERDGSETQYF.

CDR3 nucleotide sequence: TGTGCCAGCAGCCAAGGTGGAGGGGTACCCGAGCAGTTCTTC. It specifies CASSQGGGVPEQFF. The gene calls are TRBV14 and TRBJ2-1; possible D gene TRBD2, 6 bases. CDR1 is SGHDN and CDR2 is FVKESK in the germline V gene. V gave up 1 base and J gave up 10 bases, with 14 bases separating them. This CDR3 region has 14 residues. Full variable domain (rest looked up from reference TRBV14 and TRBJ2-1): EAGVTQFPSHSVIEKGQTVTLRCDPISGHDNLYWYRRVMGKEIKFLLHFVKESKQDESGMPNNRFLAERTGGTYSTLKVQPAELEDSGVYFCASSQGGGVPEQFFGPGTRLTVL.

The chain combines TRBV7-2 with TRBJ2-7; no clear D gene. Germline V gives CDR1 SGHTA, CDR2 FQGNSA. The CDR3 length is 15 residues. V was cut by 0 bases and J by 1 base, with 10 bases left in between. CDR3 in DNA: TGTGCCAGCAGCTTAGCTAATGTGGAGTCCTACGAGCAGTACTTC. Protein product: CASSLANVESYEQYF.

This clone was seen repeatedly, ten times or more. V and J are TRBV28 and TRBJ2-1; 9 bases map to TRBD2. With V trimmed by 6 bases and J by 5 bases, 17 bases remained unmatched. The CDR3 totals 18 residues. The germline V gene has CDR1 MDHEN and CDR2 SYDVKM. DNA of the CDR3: TGTGCCAGCAGCATATCCCCCGGGGCGGGAGGGTTGCACAATGAGCAGTTCTTC. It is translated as CASSISPGAGGLHNEQFF.